A selection of T cell receptor beta chains follows, all from one sample in a study of glioma-infiltrating T cells after dendritic cell vaccination. This table comes from immunoSEQ multiplex PCR, and its TCRdb copy is limited to in-frame clones, with some not included. The sample carries 85,000 to 100,000 clones, around 84% recorded once. Sequenced material: blood, taken after dendritic cell vaccination. The source of these receptors is a human donor with glioblastoma. The CDR3 runs from the conserved cysteine through the conserved F or W. The D gene is left open where the match is weak. A row's size may be missing; if present it is once, few, many or a size class.

DNA	CDR3	D	V	J	size
TGTGCCAGCTCACCGACAGAAGCCAAAAACATTCAGTACTTC	CASSPTEAKNIQYF	-	TRBV18	TRBJ2-4	-
TGCGCCAGCAGCTTGGAAGCGGAGGACTACGAGCAGTACTTC	CASSLEAEDYEQYF	-	TRBV5-1	TRBJ2-7	-
TGTGCCAGTAGTATAGGCACAGGGGGGAGTTACGAGCAGTACTTC	CASSIGTGGSYEQYF	TRBD1	TRBV19	TRBJ2-7	-
TGTGCCAGCAGTCCCGCGGAACAAGAGACCCAGTACTTC	CASSPAEQETQYF	-	TRBV6-5	TRBJ2-5	few
TGTGCCAGCAGTGAACTAGCGGGGGCGATGGAGACCCAGTACTTC	CASSELAGAMETQYF	TRBD2	TRBV6-1	TRBJ2-5	-
TGTGCCAGCAGTCGTCAGGGCACCTACGAGCAGTACTTC	CASSRQGTYEQYF	-	TRBV6-5	TRBJ2-7	once
TGTGCCAGCAATCAGATAGCCGACTCCTACGAGCAGTACTTC	CASNQIADSYEQYF	-	TRBV28	TRBJ2-7	-
TGTGCCAGCAGTACCGCCGGGACAGGGGCCCGCAATAACTATGGCTACACCTTC	CASSTAGTGARNNYGYTF	TRBD1	TRBV2	TRBJ1-2	-
TGTGCCAGCAGTTTTGATGGACAGGGGGCTGACACCGGGGAGCTGTTTTTT	CASSFDGQGADTGELFF	TRBD1	TRBV28	TRBJ2-2	-
TGTGCCAGCAGCTTAGAGCCCAGGGTGGGTGGCTACACCTTC	CASSLEPRVGGYTF	-	TRBV7-8	TRBJ1-2	-
TGTGCCAGCAGCCGGGGCCAGCTCAACTCCTACGAGCAGTACTTC	CASSRGQLNSYEQYF	-	TRBV14	TRBJ2-7	-
TGTGCCAGCAGTGATACGGAGCCCGGGACTAGTCGGGATACGCAGTATTTT	CASSDTEPGTSRDTQYF	TRBD2	TRBV25-1	TRBJ2-3	-
TGTGCCAGCAGCGCTAGCGGACTAGCGGGGAATGAGCAGTTCTTC	CASSASGLAGNEQFF	TRBD2	TRBV9	TRBJ2-1	-
TGTGCCAGCAGCCCGGGACAGAACTATGGCTACACCTTC	CASSPGQNYGYTF	TRBD1	TRBV7-9	TRBJ1-2	-
TGTGCCAGCAGCGTAAGGAGCGGTGATATGATTGAGACCCAGTACTTC	CASSVRSGDMIETQYF	-	TRBV9	TRBJ2-5	-
TGTGCCAGCAGTTACGACAGGGGCTACGAGCAGTACTTC	CASSYDRGYEQYF	TRBD1	TRBV6-5	TRBJ2-7	-
TGTGCCAGCAGCCGCGACAGCAGCTCTGGAAACACCATATATTTT	CASSRDSSSGNTIYF	-	TRBV6-5	TRBJ1-3	-
TGTGCCAGCAGTCCGGGACAGGGGAATTCACCCCTCCACTTT	CASSPGQGNSPLHF	TRBD1	TRBV6-5	TRBJ1-6	few
TGCGCCAGCAGCTGGACAGGGAACACCGGGGAGCTGTTTTTT	CASSWTGNTGELFF	TRBD1	TRBV5-1	TRBJ2-2	-
TGTGCCAGCAGTAGTCAAGAGCGTAAAACCGGGGAGCTGTTTTTT	CASSSQERKTGELFF	-	TRBV28	TRBJ2-2	-
TGTGCCAGCAGTTTATCTGACAGTTTCTTGGAAAAACTGTTTTTT	CASSLSDSFLEKLFF	-	TRBV28	TRBJ1-4	-
TGCGCCAGCAGCGAAGGACAGCTCTATGGCTACACCTTC	CASSEGQLYGYTF	-	TRBV5-1	TRBJ1-2	-
TGCGCCAGCAGCCAAGACAGGGGGATTTCTAACTATGGCTACACCTTC	CASSQDRGISNYGYTF	TRBD1	TRBV5-1	TRBJ1-2	-
TGTGCCAGCAGTGGGGCCCCGGGAACTGAAGCTTTCTTT	CASSGAPGTEAFF	-	TRBV25-1	TRBJ1-1	few
TGCGCCAGCAGCCAAGAGGCGTCCGGGGATCAGCCCCAGCATTTT	CASSQEASGDQPQHF	-	TRBV4-3	TRBJ1-5	-
TGTGCCAGCAGCTTAGATGGTAAGCCCTACAATGAGCAGTTCTTC	CASSLDGKPYNEQFF	-	TRBV13	TRBJ2-1	-
TGTGCCAGCAGTTCGCACCAGGGGTCCTACAATGAGCAGTTCTTC	CASSSHQGSYNEQFF	-	TRBV28	TRBJ2-1	-
TGTGCCAGCAGGAGGGGGGGAGACGGGTACGAGCAGTACTTC	CASRRGGDGYEQYF	-	TRBV28	TRBJ2-7	-
TGTGCCAGCAGCTCTAACGGAGGTTTCAGTGAAGCTTTCTTT	CASSSNGGFSEAFF	-	TRBV7-3	TRBJ1-1	-
TGTGCCAGCAGCAAAACGCCGGGACTAGGATCAATTGGGCAGTTCTTC	CASSKTPGLGSIGQFF	TRBD2	TRBV14	TRBJ2-1	-
TGTGCCAGCTCACCATCGGCGGACCTCGGGGCTGAAGCTTTCTTT	CASSPSADLGAEAFF	-	TRBV18	TRBJ1-1	-
TGTGCCAGCATTTCAGCGGGCAGCTCCTACGAGCAGTACTTC	CASISAGSSYEQYF	-	TRBV6-1	TRBJ2-7	-
TGCGCCAGCAGCTTGGGGACTAGCGGCTACGAGCAGTACTTC	CASSLGTSGYEQYF	TRBD2	TRBV5-1	TRBJ2-7	-
TGTGCCAGCAGCCTCCGCGCGCCACCGCAAGCTTTCTTT	CASSLRAPPQAFF	-	TRBV5-4	TRBJ1-1	-
TGTGCCAGCAGCTTAAATCCGGCAGATACGCAGTATTTT	CASSLNPADTQYF	-	TRBV7-2	TRBJ2-3	-
TGTGCCAGTGTGACAGGGACTAGCACAGATACGCAGTATTTT	CASVTGTSTDTQYF	-	TRBV7-2	TRBJ2-3	-
TGTGCCAGCAGCGACCTTGGGACTTCCTACGAGCAGTACTTC	CASSDLGTSYEQYF	-	TRBV11-2	TRBJ2-7	-
TGTGCCTGGAGTAAGGACAGGGTTTCCGGAGAGACCCAGTACTTC	CAWSKDRVSGETQYF	TRBD1	TRBV30	TRBJ2-5	-
TGCGCCAGCAGCCAAGAGTGGGGGGTCTGGGGATGGCAGCCCCAGCATTTT	CASSQEWGVWGWQPQHF	-	TRBV4-1	TRBJ1-5	-
TGCGCCAGCACCCCTTATTGGGAGCGGGGGGGAAGTACCGGGGAGCTGTTTTTT	CASTPYWERGGSTGELFF	TRBD2	TRBV10-2	TRBJ2-2	-
TGTGCCAGCAGTGAACCTCGACAGGGGGCTATAAGGACTAATGAAAAACTGTTTTTT	CASSEPRQGAIRTNEKLFF	TRBD1	TRBV6-1	TRBJ1-4	few
TGTGCCAGCTCACCAAGAGCGGGGGGCCAAGAGACCCAGTACTTC	CASSPRAGGQETQYF	TRBD2	TRBV18	TRBJ2-5	-
TGTGCCAGCAGCTTAGGGACACGAAACACAGATACGCAGTATTTT	CASSLGTRNTDTQYF	-	TRBV11-3	TRBJ2-3	-